This TCR beta chain derives from a study of blood T cell repertoires in COVID-19. Here immunoSEQ multiplex PCR was the method, and the copy in TCRdb shows in-frame clones only, minus some. The table includes about 190,000 clones, around 79% detected once. Sequenced: peripheral blood. The TCR was taken from a man aged 50-60 years who had recovered from COVID-19.

The CDR3 protein is CASSRLAGVDNEQFF. The CDR3 DNA follows: TGTGCCAGCAGCCGGCTAGCGGGAGTCGACAATGAGCAGTTCTTC. This chain uses TRBV4-2 with TRBJ2-1; 10 bases are shared with TRBD2. This CDR3 has 15 residues. Trimming took 4 bases from V and 5 from J; bases not matched to a gene: 5. Germline lookup yields CDR1 LGHNA and CDR2 YNFKEQ.